This T cell receptor (beta chain) is drawn from a study of cytomegalovirus exposure and HLA in healthy donors. Study in general: Tens of millions of unique TCR sequences came from HLA-typed donors in an early release. Across more than 350 genotyped donors, about 81% landed in the Caucasian-associated ancestry cluster.

Each donor's status was that of a healthy bone marrow donor. The PCR used 60 Vbeta and 13 Jbeta primers. The method was immunoSEQ multiplex PCR; TCRdb's version includes in-frame clones alone and lacks a portion of them. The repertoire consists of more than 85,000 clones, with approximately 69% occurring once and the leading ten covering 2.5% to 3.5%. The study's findings and limits: The presence/absence work took it that sequencing depth was about the same across donors.

Comment on this clone: Antigen specificity is unknown. The junction does not match germline at one end; this may be a read error.

CDR3 length equals 13 residues. Germline CDR1 and CDR2: SEHNR and FQNEAQ (reference sequence). Sequencing was performed on PBMCs. The sequence came from a man aged 25-45 years in good health and CMV-seronegative. The chain joins TRBV7-9 to TRBJ1-1, with no clear D. CDR3 coding DNA: TGTTCCAGCAGTTCTACAGTGAACACTGAAGCTTTCTTT. It encodes CSSSSTVNTEAFF.